The subject of this entry is one T cell receptor (beta chain). Generated by immunoSEQ multiplex PCR, the TCRdb table keeps only in-frame clones and is missing some. Here the sample spans over 100,000 clones, 85% to 90% being singletons. These data originate in a study of cytomegalovirus exposure and HLA in healthy donors. The CDR3 has 16 residues. Trimming removed 6 bases from V and 4 bases from J, with 21 bases in between. Germline values: CDR1 MNHEY, CDR2 SMNVEV (reference sequence). The sequencing input was PBMCs. The sequence was collected from a man aged 30-40 years in good health and CMV-seronegative. The V gene is TRBV27, the J gene TRBJ1-2; D is perhaps TRBD1 (6 bases). The CDR3, as DNA: TGTGCCAGCAGGACAAACAGGGCCCCAATGGGCTATGGCTACACCTTC. Translation gives CASRTNRAPMGYGYTF.